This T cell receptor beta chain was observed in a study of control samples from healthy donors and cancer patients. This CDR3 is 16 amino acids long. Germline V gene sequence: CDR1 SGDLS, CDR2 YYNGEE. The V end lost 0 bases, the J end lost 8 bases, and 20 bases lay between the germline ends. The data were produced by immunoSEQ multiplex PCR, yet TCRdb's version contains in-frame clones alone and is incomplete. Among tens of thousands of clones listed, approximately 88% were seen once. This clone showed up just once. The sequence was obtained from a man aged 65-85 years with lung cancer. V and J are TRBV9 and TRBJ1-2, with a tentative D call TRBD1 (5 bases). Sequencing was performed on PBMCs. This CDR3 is CASSVGDGSSIRGYTF. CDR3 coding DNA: TGTGCCAGCAGCGTAGGGGACGGCAGTTCTATCCGGGGCTACACCTTC.